One sample yielded the 15 T cell receptor beta chains listed below, sequenced in a study of T cells after posttransplantation cyclophosphamide. The assay was immunoSEQ multiplex PCR, and TCRdb's table has in-frame clones only and misses some. The table lists tens of thousands of clones, around 94% of them singletons. Sequenced material: PBMCs. The source of these receptors is a woman in her forties or fifties in good health and a related stem cell transplant donor.

The J gene is TRBJ2-3, the V gene TRBV20-1; D gene ambiguous. CDR3 length equals 11 residues. V was trimmed by 5 bases and J by 6 bases, leaving 9 bases between them. Looked up from germline, CDR1 is DFQATT and CDR2 is SNEGSKA (reference sequence). The CDR3 here is CSASPADTQYF. The CDR3 nucleotides read TGCAGTGCTTCCCCCGCGGATACGCAGTATTTT.

CDR3 coding DNA: TGTGCCAGCAGACGGACCGGACAGGGGATATATTTT. Amino acids: CASRRTGQGIYF. The rearrangement links TRBV6-1 to TRBJ1-3, with 9 bases that match TRBD1. Unmatched junction bases numbered 7, after V lost 6 bases and J lost 13 bases. CDR3 length equals 12 residues. Germline V gene sequence: CDR1 MNHNS, CDR2 SASEGT.

The rearrangement joins TRBV19 to TRBJ2-7, with 9 bases matching TRBD2. This CDR3 spans 14 amino acids. In germline, CDR1 is LNHDA, CDR2 SQIVND (reference sequence). V lost 4 bases and J lost 7; bases outside the gene matches: 8. The CDR3 region has the DNA TGTGCCAGTAGTACCTTAGCGGGAGCGGGGGAGCAGTACTTC. This codes for CASSTLAGAGEQYF.

The chain recombines TRBV25-1 with TRBJ1-2; TRBD1 might be the D (5 bases). V was pared by 6 bases and J by 4 bases, with 12 bases between. Per germline, CDR1 MGHDK and CDR2 SYGVNS. CDR3 length equals 13 residues. CDR3 protein: CASSLQGGYGYTF. CDR3 coding DNA: TGTGCCAGCAGCCTTCAGGGTGGCTATGGCTACACCTTC.

The gene calls are TRBV19 and TRBJ1-1; no definite D call. V was trimmed by 5 bases and J by 8 bases, leaving 15 bases between them. Germline loops: CDR1 LNHDA, CDR2 SQIVND (reference sequence). The CDR3 is 13 residues long. CDR3 nucleotide sequence: TGTGCCAGTAGTGCCGCTTCAGGAGGGGAAGCTTTCTTT. Protein sequence: CASSAASGGEAFF.

This clone came up a few times. The chain recombines TRBV27 with TRBJ2-3; 13 nucleotides match TRBD2. Trimming took 3 bases from V and 4 from J; bases not matched to a gene: 1. The length of the CDR3 is 15 residues. Germline values: CDR1 MNHEY, CDR2 SMNVEV (reference sequence). The CDR3 bases are TGTGCCAGCAGTTTGACTAGCGGGGGGTCAGATACGCAGTATTTT. It specifies CASSLTSGGSDTQYF.

V is TRBV11-2 and J is TRBJ2-1; a possible D gene is TRBD1 (7 bases). In germline, CDR1 is SGHAT, CDR2 FQNNGV. CDR3 length: 16 amino acids. With 0 bases removed from V and 3 bases from J, the gap between germline ends came to 12 bases. The CDR3 region is CASSLERQGGYNEQFF. The CDR3 nucleotides read TGTGCCAGCAGCTTAGAGAGGCAGGGGGGCTACAATGAGCAGTTCTTC.

Notes on this clone: The junction differs from germline at one of its ends, possibly a read error. This same CDR3 is encoded by further DNA sequences in the sample. The rearrangement links TRBV15 to TRBJ1-6, with TRBD1 as a possible D gene (5 bases). The germline V gene has CDR1 LNHNV and CDR2 YYDKDF (reference sequence). The CDR3 has 16 residues. The CDR3 region is CATSRELTEANSPLHF. The CDR3 region has the DNA TGTGCCACCAGCAGAGAATTGACAGAAGCTAATTCCCCCCTCCACTTT.

The V gene is TRBV2, the J gene TRBJ2-5; weak D call: TRBD2 (6 bases). The CDR3 spans 13 residues. CDR1 is SNHLY and CDR2 is FYNNEI in the germline V gene. The ends were cut back, 10 bases at V and 4 bases at J, with 16 bases in the middle. CDR3 sequence: CAIDATSLETQYF. CDR3 nucleotides: TGTGCCATCGACGCGACTAGTTTAGAGACCCAGTACTTC.

The chain combines TRBV5-1 with TRBJ2-5; tentative D call: TRBD1 (6 bases). The CDR3 has 14 residues. V lost 4 bases and J lost 5, with 15 bases in between. The germline CDR1 and CDR2 sequences are SGHRS and YFSETQ. CDR3 sequence reads: CASSPEGVEETQYF. Written as DNA, the CDR3 is TGCGCCAGCAGCCCCGAGGGGGTGGAGGAGACCCAGTACTTC.

The rearrangement links TRBV27 to TRBJ1-5; 10 nucleotides align to TRBD1. Per the germline V gene, CDR1 is MNHEY and CDR2 is SMNVEV (reference sequence). This CDR3 has 15 residues. V was pared by 5 bases and J by 1 base, with 2 bases of the junction left unmatched. The CDR3 loop reads CASSVGQGSNQPQHF. Written as DNA, the CDR3 is TGTGCCAGCAGTGTGGGACAGGGGAGCAATCAGCCCCAGCATTTT.

This clone has just a few counts. The chain recombines TRBV21-1 with TRBJ2-1; no check of the table's D call, TRBD2, against the DNA was made. TRBV21-1 is designated a pseudogene. The CDR3 contains 18 residues. CDR3 region: CASSRGFSGRAGYNEQFF. Here the CDR3 DNA reads TGTGCCAGCAGCAGGGGGTTTAGCGGGAGGGCCGGGTACAATGAGCAGTTCTTC.

This clone was detected only once. V and J are TRBV6-4 and TRBJ2-1; 7 bases agree with TRBD2. Unmatched junction bases numbered 9, after V lost 4 bases and J lost 6 bases. The CDR3 is 15 residues long. Germline V lookup: CDR1 MRHNA, CDR2 SNTAGT. The CDR3 is CASSAGLGSGNEQFF. The CDR3 DNA sequence: TGTGCCAGCAGTGCCGGACTAGGGAGTGGCAATGAGCAGTTCTTC.

The genes are TRBV7-9 and TRBJ2-3; a possible D gene is TRBD2 (5 bases). Between the trimmed V and J ends, which lost 7 bases and 2 bases, there was a span of 13 bases. There are 14 residues in the CDR3. Germline values: CDR1 SEHNR, CDR2 FQNEAQ (reference sequence). The CDR3 DNA sequence: TGTGCCAGCATCGTCGGGGAGAACACAGATACGCAGTATTTT. It is translated as CASIVGENTDTQYF.

The CDR3 sequence: CASSYRTGGTAFF. The CDR3 region has the DNA TGTGCCAGCAGTTACAGGACAGGGGGCACGGCTTTCTTT. V is TRBV6-5 and J is TRBJ1-1; 11 bases map to TRBD1. Germline V gene lookup returns CDR1 MNHEY and CDR2 SVGAGI. This CDR3 is 13 amino acids long. The junction had 4 bases not matched to a gene; V was cut back by 2 bases and J by 11 bases.